The entry that follows covers one T cell receptor beta chain sequence. TCRdb analysed the RT-PCR reads with MiXCR anew, one entry per CDR3 protein. The sample holds some 570,000 distinct CDR3 sequences, about 11% seen once. This specimen belongs to a study of response to subunit inactivated influenza vaccine. Germline V gene sequence: CDR1 LGHDT, CDR2 YNNKEL (reference sequence). The CDR3 extends over 17 amino acids. The J segment lost 4 bases and the V segment lost 4 bases, leaving 11 bases of the junction unmatched. These data also featured in a second study, about T cells expressing NK-cell markers. This second study notes: 5'RACE template switching built TCR beta cDNA with unique molecular identifiers. Sorted CD3+CD56-NKG2C+, CD3+CD56+NKG2C+ and CD3+CD56+NKG2C- T cells supplied the TCR beta repertoires. Sorting in several experiments was restricted by an anti-gamma-delta TCR antibody to alpha-beta TCR T cells. A few donors' CD3+CD56-NKG2C+ cells were dominated by the same clonotypes. It remained uncertain whether the expanded NKG2C+ T cell clones were specific for HCMV antigens.

This material consisted of PBMCs from blood, taken on the day of vaccination. The TCR was taken from a man in his fifties or sixties who received an inactivated influenza vaccine. V gene TRBV3-1 combines with J gene TRBJ1-4; TRBD1 aligns across 8 bases. This chain's CDR3 is CASSPTLMDRDNEKLFF. Here the CDR3 DNA reads TGTGCCAGCAGCCCCACCCTTATGGACAGGGATAATGAAAAACTGTTTTTT.